This entry features one T cell receptor (beta chain) sequence. Its matching antigen is unknown. This entry belongs to a study of cytomegalovirus exposure and HLA in healthy donors. Overall study results and limits: A later analysis found TCR association rates differed by HLA locus, highest for DRB1 and lowest for HLA-C. Rare sequences made up most TCRs, while some public TCRs were found in many donors. Analysis was carried out at a later point, and it linked a missense DCLRE1C variant to TCR beta V- and J-gene trimming.

The primer mix had 60 Vbeta and 13 Jbeta primers. The table came from immunoSEQ multiplex PCR; TCRdb's copy has only in-frame clones and leaves some out. This sample has fewer than 250,000 clones, with 70% to 90% found just once. CDR1 and CDR2 from the germline V gene are SNHLY and FYNNEI. This CDR3 region has 13 residues. The germline V and J ends were trimmed by 6 bases and 10 bases, with 18 bases remaining between them. The sample comprised PBMCs. The TCR was taken from a young woman in good health and CMV-seronegative. The chain combines TRBV2 with TRBJ1-1, with TRBD1 as a possible D gene (5 bases). The CDR3 DNA is TGTGCCAGCAGAACGATTCCCGACAGAGGAGCTTTCTTT. Translation gives CASRTIPDRGAFF.